The 28 T cell receptor beta chains below come from one sample, sequenced in a study of CD8+ T cells in alopecia areata. RNA, once extracted, was reverse transcribed into cDNA for use as the sequencing template. Data came from immunoSEQ multiplex PCR; TCRdb stores just in-frame clones and leaves some out. The sample records 100,000 to 150,000 clones, over 60% being singletons. Treatment in this sample: oral pan-JAK inhibitor, 5-10 mg twice daily. Source: CD4+ T cells sorted from blood, taken at week 4, from a patient treated with tofacitinib. These receptors were taken from a human donor with alopecia areata.

The chain couples TRBV7-6 to TRBJ2-5; no clear D gene. Germline V gene lookup returns CDR1 SGHVS and CDR2 FNYEAQ. The germline V and J ends were trimmed by 0 bases and 4 bases, with 3 bases remaining between them. This CDR3 comprises 12 residues. The CDR3 DNA is TGTGCCAGCAGCTTAGCGGGAGAGACCCAGTACTTC. Protein sequence: CASSLAGETQYF.

The V call is TRBV29-1, the J call TRBJ2-3; TRBD2 aligns across 13 bases. Germline values: CDR1 SQVTM, CDR2 ANQGSEA. J was trimmed by 4 bases and V by 5 bases; bases with no gene match: 15. The CDR3 is 18 residues long. CDR3 sequence: CSVQRTSGGPLRADTQYF. The CDR3 DNA reads TGCAGCGTTCAAAGGACTAGCGGGGGACCACTACGGGCAGATACGCAGTATTTT.

The chain links TRBV6-5 to TRBJ2-3; the D is unclear. Per germline, CDR1 MNHEY and CDR2 SVGAGI. V lost 0 bases and J 4 bases, leaving 5 bases between the germline ends. The CDR3 covers 13 residues. The CDR3 nucleotides are TGTGCCAGCAGTTACTCGATCCCAGATACGCAGTATTTT. Its translation: CASSYSIPDTQYF.

This sequence joins TRBV29-1 and TRBJ2-4; D call uncertain. Germline CDR1 is SQVTM and CDR2 is ANQGSEA. V gave up 0 bases and J gave up 3 bases, with 6 bases separating them. The CDR3 extends over 13 amino acids. The CDR3 here is CSVEDGNKNIQYF. CDR3 DNA: TGCAGCGTTGAAGATGGTAACAAAAACATTCAGTACTTC.

This clone was observed once. The gene calls are TRBV29-1 and TRBJ1-2, with a possible D match to TRBD1 (5 bases). The V end lost 4 bases, the J end lost 8 bases, and 11 bases lay between the germline ends. CDR3 size: 11 residues. Germline CDR1 SQVTM, CDR2 ANQGSEA. The CDR3 region is CSVAHWDGYTF. The CDR3 DNA sequence: TGCAGCGTTGCGCACTGGGACGGCTACACCTTC. The whole variable domain, remainder taken from reference TRBV29-1 and TRBJ1-2, is SAVISQKPSRDICQRGTSLTIQCQVDSQVTMMFWYRQQPGQSLTLIATANQGSEATYESGFVIDKFPISRPNLTFSTLTVSNMSPEDSSIYLCSVAHWDGYTFGSGTRLTVV.

This clone has only one observation. J is TRBJ1-2 and V is TRBV25-1, with D perhaps TRBD1 (6 bases). The length of the CDR3 is 14 residues. CDR1 is MGHDK, CDR2 SYGVNS, per germline. V lost 3 bases, J lost 4 bases, and 12 bases lay in between. CDR3 sequence (DNA): TGTGCCAGCAGTGATCGGACAGAGGGCTATGGCTACACCTTC. Protein: CASSDRTEGYGYTF.

The chain combines TRBV25-1 with TRBJ1-2, with 7 positions matching TRBD1. CDR3 length equals 13 residues. Germline assignment: CDR1 MGHDK and CDR2 SYGVNS. The ends lost 6 bases at V and 4 bases at J; junction bases unmatched: 5. Here the CDR3 reads CASSDPGGYGYTF. CDR3 bases: TGTGCCAGCAGCGATCCAGGGGGCTATGGCTACACCTTC.

This clone was observed a few times. V usage is TRBV4-2 and J usage is TRBJ2-1, with D perhaps matching TRBD1 or TRBD2 (6 bases each). The CDR3 extends over 15 amino acids. CDR1 LGHNA and CDR2 YNFKEQ come from the germline V gene. Trimming pared 1 base from V and 2 bases from J, leaving 9 bases between. CDR3 in amino acids: CASSQVRGPYNEQFF. Written as DNA, the CDR3 is TGTGCCAGCAGCCAAGTCCGGGGGCCCTACAATGAGCAGTTCTTC.

This clone was seen a few times. The rearrangement joins TRBV25-1 to TRBJ1-2; D is ambiguous. From germline, CDR1 is MGHDK and CDR2 SYGVNS. This CDR3 has 11 residues. The V end was cut by 9 bases, the J end by 5 bases, with 10 bases between. CDR3 amino acids: CASSINYGYTF. CDR3 in DNA: TGTGCCAGTTCAATCAATTATGGCTACACCTTC.

The chain combines TRBV10-3 with TRBJ1-2; the D gene is possibly TRBD1 (6 bases). CDR3 size: 12 residues. The ends were cut back, 10 bases at V and 8 bases at J, with 17 bases in the middle. Germline V gives CDR1 ENHRY, CDR2 SYGVKD. The CDR3 protein is CATKQQGDGYTF. CDR3 sequence (DNA): TGTGCCACCAAACAACAGGGCGACGGCTACACCTTC.

The chain links TRBV30 to TRBJ2-2; no clear D. The length of the CDR3 is 10 residues. Germline V lookup: CDR1 GTSNPN, CDR2 SVGIG (reference sequence). V lost 7 bases and J 6 bases, leaving 6 bases between the germline ends. The CDR3 reads CASRSGELFF. The CDR3 nucleotides are TGTGCCTCGAGATCCGGGGAGCTGTTTTTT.

The rearrangement joins TRBV4-3 to TRBJ2-3, with D possibly matching TRBD2 (5 bases). Trimming took off 4 bases at V and 5 bases at J, with 16 bases between the two ends. CDR1 and CDR2 from the germline V gene are LGHNA and YSLEER. CDR3 size: 15 residues. Written as DNA, the CDR3 is TGCGCCAGCAGCCTAGGACGGGGTCAGGTAGATACGCAGTATTTT. It encodes CASSLGRGQVDTQYF.

The table lists this clone with a few counts. The genes are TRBV30 and TRBJ2-5, with D perhaps matching TRBD1 or TRBD2 (6 bases each). The germline V gene encodes CDR1 GTSNPN and CDR2 SVGIG (reference sequence). The CDR3 has 13 residues. Trimming shortened V by 2 bases and J by 6 bases, and 13 bases separated the two germline ends. CDR3 region: CAWSPGGVKTQYF. The CDR3 DNA reads TGTGCCTGGAGTCCCGGGGGCGTGAAGACCCAGTACTTC.

J is TRBJ1-2 and V is TRBV29-1, with a weak D call TRBD1 (5 bases). The CDR3 consists of 15 residues. Deletions cut 3 bases from V and 3 bases from J, with 17 bases between. Germline-derived CDR1 and CDR2 are SQVTM and ANQGSEA. Written as DNA, the CDR3 is TGCAGCGTTGAGGCGGAAGGGGTTTTATACTATGGCTACACCTTC. The encoded protein is CSVEAEGVLYYGYTF.

This chain uses TRBV29-1 with TRBJ2-5, with D possibly being TRBD1 (5 bases). The CDR3 spans 15 residues. Trimming left V 0 bases short and J 1 base short, with 12 bases between. Per germline, CDR1 SQVTM and CDR2 ANQGSEA. The CDR3 reads CSVEDRASSQETQYF. CDR3 nucleotides: TGCAGCGTTGAAGACAGGGCCAGTTCCCAAGAGACCCAGTACTTC.

J is TRBJ1-2 and V is TRBV5-6; D is undetermined. Trimming took off 0 bases at V and 3 bases at J, with 21 bases between the two ends. Per germline, CDR1 SGHDT and CDR2 YYEEEE. This CDR3 region has 18 residues. CDR3 nucleotide sequence: TGTGCCAGCAGCTTGGTGAGGGTGAAGGGCCGACTGGACTATGGCTACACCTTC. Translation: CASSLVRVKGRLDYGYTF. The full variable domain, rest sourced from reference TRBV5-6 and TRBJ1-2, is DAGVTQSPTHLIKTRGQQVTLRCSPKSGHDTVSWYQQALGQGPQFIFQYYEEEERQRGNFPDRFSGHQFPNYSSELNVNALLLGDSALYLCASSLVRVKGRLDYGYTFGSGTRLTVV.

The chain joins TRBV5-6 to TRBJ2-1; D possibly corresponds to TRBD1 (5 bases). Trimming removed 2 bases from V and 6 bases from J, with 6 bases in between. Germline loops: CDR1 SGHDT, CDR2 YYEEEE. The CDR3 has 12 amino acids. CDR3 region: CASSFRGNEQFF. CDR3 DNA sequence: TGTGCCAGCAGCTTTAGGGGCAATGAGCAGTTCTTC.

The V call is TRBV4-1, the J call TRBJ1-5; D is perhaps TRBD1 (6 bases). The CDR3 sequence is 15 residues long. Trimming stripped 0 bases from V and 3 bases from J, with 9 bases between. The germline CDR1 and CDR2 sequences are MGHRA and YSYEKL. The CDR3 DNA reads TGCGCCAGCAGCCAAGATGGACAGTTCAATCAGCCCCAGCATTTT. Protein product: CASSQDGQFNQPQHF.

This clone was counted a few times. The chain joins TRBV23-1 to TRBJ2-2; a possible D gene is TRBD2 (6 bases). TRBV23-1 is an ORF, and what it does is uncertain. Trimming removed 7 bases from V and 2 bases from J, with 20 bases in between. The CDR3 contains 17 residues. The CDR3 region has the DNA TGCGCCAGCACCCCAGAGAGGAGGGTGGGCAACACCGGGGAGCTGTTTTTT. Its translation is CASTPERRVGNTGELFF.

J is TRBJ2-2 and V is TRBV2; D possibly corresponds to TRBD2 (6 bases). The CDR3 is 14 residues long. Germline V CDR1 and CDR2: SNHLY, FYNNEI. V lost 6 bases to trimming and J lost 2 bases, with 10 bases between them. The CDR3 region is CASRRDLNTGELFF. For the CDR3, the DNA is TGTGCCAGCAGACGGGACTTAAACACCGGGGAGCTGTTTTTT. The variable domain in full, completed from reference TRBV2 and TRBJ2-2, reads EPEVTQTPSHQVTQMGQEVILRCVPISNHLYFYWYRQILGQKVEFLVSFYNNEISEKSEIFDDQFSVERPDGSNFTLKIRSTKLEDSAMYFCASRRDLNTGELFFGEGSRLTVL.

The genes are TRBV9 and TRBJ2-5; D gene uncertain. Trimming removed 0 bases at V and 1 base at J, with 7 bases between. This CDR3 is 14 amino acids long. From germline, CDR1 is SGDLS and CDR2 YYNGEE. The CDR3 coding sequence is TGTGCCAGCAGCGTAGGAACGGCCCAAGAGACCCAGTACTTC. It translates to CASSVGTAQETQYF. The variable domain in full, completed from reference TRBV9 and TRBJ2-5, reads DSGVTQTPKHLITATGQRVTLRCSPRSGDLSVYWYQQSLDQGLQFLIQYYNGEERAKGNILERFSAQQFPDLHSELNLSSLELGDSALYFCASSVGTAQETQYFGPGTRLLVL.

The chain employs TRBV29-1 and TRBJ2-3; D is possibly TRBD2 (7 bases). CDR1 and CDR2 (germline): SQVTM, ANQGSEA. The CDR3 is made up of 12 amino acids. V was trimmed by 4 bases and J by 5 bases, leaving 10 bases between them. CDR3 DNA sequence: TGCAGCGTTGGGGGGGGGCAAGATACGCAGTATTTT. Translated, it gives CSVGGGQDTQYF.

The chain carries TRBV30 and TRBJ1-1; D is perhaps TRBD1 (5 bases). Germline CDR1 reads GTSNPN; CDR2 reads SVGIG (reference sequence). V was trimmed by 3 bases and J by 7 bases, leaving 12 bases between them. This CDR3 spans 12 amino acids. As DNA, the CDR3 is TGTGCCTGGAGGAACCAGGGAGGTGAAGCTTTCTTT. Translating it yields CAWRNQGGEAFF.

The rearrangement joins TRBV5-4 to TRBJ1-1, with D maybe TRBD1 (5 bases). V lost 5 bases and J lost 1, with 21 bases in between. The CDR3 length is 17 residues. Germline CDR1 reads SGHNT; CDR2 reads YYREEE (reference sequence). CDR3 bases: TGTGCCAGCAGGGCCCCGTTGGGGACCATGGGGAACACTGAAGCTTTCTTT. The encoded protein is CASRAPLGTMGNTEAFF. Supplemented by reference TRBV5-4 and TRBJ1-1, the full variable domain reads ETGVTQSPTHLIKTRGQQVTLRCSSQSGHNTVSWYQQALGQGPQFIFQYYREEENGRGNFPPRFSGLQFPNYSSELNVNALELDDSALYLCASRAPLGTMGNTEAFFGQGTRLTVV.

The chain uses TRBV19 and TRBJ1-2; the D is unclear. CDR1 is LNHDA, CDR2 SQIVND, per germline (reference sequence). The CDR3 consists of 13 residues. Trimming took 6 bases from V and 3 from J, leaving 11 bases between them. CDR3 in amino acids: CASSPGWDYGYTF. DNA of the CDR3: TGTGCCAGTAGCCCTGGCTGGGACTATGGCTACACCTTC.

This clone was seen more than once but under ten times. Its ends do not fully match the called genes, so a read error is possible. This chain uses TRBV4-3 with TRBJ2-5, with no clear D. The CDR3 sequence is 14 residues long. In germline, CDR1 is LGHNA, CDR2 YSLEER. The CDR3 reads CASSLLDGQGTQYF. In DNA, the CDR3 is TGCGCCAGCAGCCTGCTTGACGGTCAAGGGACCCAGTACTTC.

CDR3: CASSLRLAGVLTSYNEQFF. The CDR3 coding sequence is TGTGCCAGCAGCCTAAGACTAGCGGGAGTCCTGACCTCATACAATGAGCAGTTCTTC. The genes are TRBV14 and TRBJ2-1; TRBD2 matches 12 bases. Germline V gene data show CDR1 as SGHDN and CDR2 as FVKESK. This CDR3 is built from 19 residues. After removal of 4 bases from V and 4 bases from J, the junction contained 14 bases not matched to a gene.

The rearrangement joins TRBV5-4 to TRBJ1-2; D is uncertain. The germline V and J ends were trimmed by 4 bases and 3 bases, with 16 bases remaining between them. The CDR3 is 15 residues long. Germline CDR1 SGHNT, CDR2 YYREEE (reference sequence). The CDR3 bases are TGTGCCAGCAGCCTTAATATGGACGGACACTATGGCTACACCTTC. Translation gives CASSLNMDGHYGYTF.